A single sample gave rise to the 11 T cell receptor beta chains below, sequenced in a study of T cell repertoires in cytomegalovirus infection (dated by TCRdb to about 2019). Sequencing instrument: Illumina HiSeq 1500. TCRdb applied fastp at Q25 and MiXCR to the public reads, then kept only in-frame beta chains. Each entry is one CDR3 protein sequence, shown with its most common DNA and genes. The sample contains approximately 170,000 distinct CDR3 sequences, 17% of them found a single time. The ten largest clones take up roughly 20% of the sample. Sequencing was carried out using CD8+ T cells from PBMCs. These receptors were collected from a human donor in good health (CMV status not recorded). Some clones in this sample may be carry-over from other donors' samples.

The rearrangement links TRBV11-2 to TRBJ2-3; D unresolved. The CDR3 loop spans 12 amino acids. CDR1 is SGHAT, CDR2 FQNNGV, per germline. V was cut by 4 bases and J by 5 bases, with 7 bases left in between. Here the CDR3 reads CASSSPLDTQYF. CDR3 bases: TGTGCCAGCAGCTCGCCATTAGATACGCAGTATTTT.

The chain is built from TRBV3-1 and TRBJ2-1, with D unresolved. This CDR3 region has 15 residues. Per the germline V gene, CDR1 is LGHDT and CDR2 is YNNKEL (reference sequence). Trimming shortened V by 0 bases and J by 0 bases, and 6 bases separated the two germline ends. The CDR3 DNA follows: TGTGCCAGCAGCCAAGATATCAGCTCCTACAATGAGCAGTTCTTC. Its translation is CASSQDISSYNEQFF.

J is TRBJ2-1 and V is TRBV7-9; perhaps TRBD2 as D (6 bases). The CDR3 is 15 residues long. V lost 5 bases and J 0 bases, leaving 11 bases between the germline ends. Looked up from germline, CDR1 is SEHNR and CDR2 is FQNEAQ (reference sequence). Here the CDR3 reads CASSRRDFSYNEQFF. CDR3 coding DNA: TGTGCCAGCAGCCGTAGGGACTTCTCCTACAATGAGCAGTTCTTC.

This clonotype was counted between two and nine times. It is likely a read error, because the conserved phenylalanine at the end of the CDR3 is missing. The V gene is TRBV11-2, the J gene TRBJ2-2, with D possibly TRBD2 on 6 matching bases. Trimming pared 1 base from V and 4 bases from J, leaving 22 bases between. Looked up from germline, CDR1 is SGHAT and CDR2 is FQNNGV. The CDR3 totals 19 residues. CDR3 loop: CASSLVTSFREIRTGELFS. The CDR3 nucleotides are TGTGCCAGCAGCTTAGTTACCTCCTTTCGGGAGATTCGCACCGGGGAGCTGTTTTCT.

The chain employs TRBV28 and TRBJ2-2; 7 bases align to TRBD1. Per germline, CDR1 MDHEN and CDR2 SYDVKM. The junction had 12 bases not matched to a gene; V was cut back by 11 bases and J by 0 bases. The CDR3 sequence is 16 residues long. The chain's CDR3 is CAARSYRGTNTGELFF. The DNA of the CDR3 is TGTGCCGCCAGGTCATACAGGGGAACGAACACCGGGGAGCTGTTTTTT.

The chain carries TRBV6-5 and TRBJ1-2; D gene unclear. CDR3 length: 10 amino acids. Trimming shortened V by 7 bases and J by 7 bases, and 7 bases separated the two germline ends. CDR1 is MNHEY and CDR2 is SVGAGI in the germline V gene. The CDR3 spells CASKDGGYTF. In nucleotides, the CDR3 is TGTGCCAGCAAGGACGGTGGCTACACCTTC.

The sample holds a few counts of this clonotype. The genes are TRBV7-9 and TRBJ2-7, with 11 bases lining up with TRBD1. The ends lost 5 bases at V and 4 bases at J; junction bases unmatched: 7. This CDR3 spans 15 amino acids. Germline V lookup: CDR1 SEHNR, CDR2 FQNEAQ (reference sequence). The CDR3 reads CASSRGQGASYEQYF. Here the CDR3 DNA reads TGTGCCAGCAGCCGCGGACAGGGGGCGTCGTACGAGCAGTACTTC.

This clonotype was seen many times. This rearrangement joins TRBV7-2 to TRBJ2-7; 12 bases match TRBD1. Unmatched junction bases numbered 15, after V lost 8 bases and J lost 7 bases. The germline V gene encodes CDR1 SGHTA and CDR2 FQGNSA. This CDR3 is built from 16 residues. CDR3 sequence (DNA): TGTGCCAGCGAGTTGATAGGGACAGGGGGCCTGGGGGAGCAGTACTTC. It is translated as CASELIGTGGLGEQYF.

There are a few counts of this clonotype. This chain uses TRBV5-6 with TRBJ2-1; TRBD2 agrees at 9 bases. V shed 4 bases, J shed 6 bases, and the junction held 11 bases outside the gene matches. Per germline, CDR1 SGHDT and CDR2 YYEEEE. This CDR3 spans 16 amino acids. The CDR3 nucleotides read TGTGCCAGCAGCGGAACTAGCGGGCAGTATCGCAATGAGCAGTTCTTC. Translated: CASSGTSGQYRNEQFF. Together with reference TRBV5-6 and TRBJ2-1, the CDR3 gives the full variable domain: DAGVTQSPTHLIKTRGQQVTLRCSPKSGHDTVSWYQQALGQGPQFIFQYYEEEERQRGNFPDRFSGHQFPNYSSELNVNALLLGDSALYLCASSGTSGQYRNEQFFGPGTRLTVL.

The chain is built from TRBV7-9 and TRBJ2-1; 7 positions match TRBD2. Germline CDR1 reads SEHNR; CDR2 reads FQNEAQ (reference sequence). J was trimmed by 1 base and V by 5 bases; bases with no gene match: 11. CDR3 size: 17 residues. The CDR3 sequence is CASSTNSGSLSYNEQFF. Here the CDR3 DNA reads TGTGCCAGCAGCACTAATAGCGGGTCATTATCCTACAATGAGCAGTTCTTC.

The sample holds one count of this clonotype. The chain recombines TRBV19 with TRBJ2-1; the match to TRBD2 covers 11 bases. CDR1 is LNHDA, CDR2 SQIVND, per germline (reference sequence). This CDR3 contains 15 residues. V gave up 8 bases and J gave up 4 bases; unmatched junction bases: 7. As DNA, the CDR3 is TGTGCCAGTGCCCCAACTAGCGGGGGTTACAATGAGCAGTTCTTC. Its protein product is CASAPTSGGYNEQFF. The full variable domain, rest sourced from reference TRBV19 and TRBJ2-1, is DGGITQSPKYLFRKEGQNVTLSCEQNLNHDAMYWYRQDPGQGLRLIYYSQIVNDFQKGDIAEGYSVSREKKESFPLTVTSAQKNPTAFYLCASAPTSGGYNEQFFGPGTRLTVL.